This TCR beta chain appears in the sequencing data of a study of cytomegalovirus exposure and HLA in healthy donors. Study-level results: Associated with HLA alleles at 0.05 false discovery rate in a later analysis were 16,951 TCR beta sequences. A cluster of highly shared sequence variants was likely a sequencing artifact.

PCR was performed using 60 Vbeta and 13 Jbeta primers. Assay: immunoSEQ multiplex PCR; the TCRdb copy retains only in-frame clones and omits some. The data contain 150,000 to 200,000 clones, 80% to 85% of them singletons. When sampled, the donors appeared nominally healthy, though they likely had unrecorded immune exposures. Regarding this clone: Antigen unknown.

This receptor was taken from a man in his forties or fifties in good health and CMV-seropositive. Specimen: PBMCs.

CDR3 DNA: TGTGCCAGCAGCCGGGACTGGGCCAGCACAGATACGCAGTATTTT. Translated, it gives CASSRDWASTDTQYF. The rearrangement joins TRBV5-4 to TRBJ2-3, with D perhaps TRBD2 (6 bases). There are 15 residues in the CDR3. In germline, CDR1 is SGHNT, CDR2 YYREEE (reference sequence). V shed 4 bases and J shed 0 bases, with 12 bases lying between them.